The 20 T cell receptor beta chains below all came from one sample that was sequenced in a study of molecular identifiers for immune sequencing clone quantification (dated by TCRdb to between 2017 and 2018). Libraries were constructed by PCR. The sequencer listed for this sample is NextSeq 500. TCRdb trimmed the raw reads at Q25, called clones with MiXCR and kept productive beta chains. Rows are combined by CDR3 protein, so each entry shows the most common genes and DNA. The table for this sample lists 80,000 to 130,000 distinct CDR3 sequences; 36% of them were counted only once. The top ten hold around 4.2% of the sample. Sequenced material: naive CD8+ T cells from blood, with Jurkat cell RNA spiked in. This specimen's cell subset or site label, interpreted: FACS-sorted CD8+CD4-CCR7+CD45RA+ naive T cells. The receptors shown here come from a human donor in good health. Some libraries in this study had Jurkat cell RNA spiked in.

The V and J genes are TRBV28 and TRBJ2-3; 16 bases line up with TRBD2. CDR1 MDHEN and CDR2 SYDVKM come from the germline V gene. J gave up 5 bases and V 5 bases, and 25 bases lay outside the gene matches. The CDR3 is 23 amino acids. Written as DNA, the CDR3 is TGTGCCAGCAGTCCTTGGCTATACAGAACCGGGACTAGCGGGAGGGCTTTTGTAGATACGCAGTATTTT. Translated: CASSPWLYRTGTSGRAFVDTQYF.

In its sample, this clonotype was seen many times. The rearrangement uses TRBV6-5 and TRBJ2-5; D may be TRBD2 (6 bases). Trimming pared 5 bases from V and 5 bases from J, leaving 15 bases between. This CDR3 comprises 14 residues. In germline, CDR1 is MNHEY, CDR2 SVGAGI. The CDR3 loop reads CASSRWRAAETQYF. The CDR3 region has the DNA TGTGCCAGCAGTCGGTGGAGGGCGGCCGAGACCCAGTACTTC.

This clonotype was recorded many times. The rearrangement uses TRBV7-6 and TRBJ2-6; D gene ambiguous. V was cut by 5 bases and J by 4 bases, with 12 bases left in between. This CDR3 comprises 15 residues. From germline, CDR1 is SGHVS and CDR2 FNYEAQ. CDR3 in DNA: TGTGCCAGCAGCCCCGCCTTAGCCGGGGCCAACGTCCTGACTTTC. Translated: CASSPALAGANVLTF.

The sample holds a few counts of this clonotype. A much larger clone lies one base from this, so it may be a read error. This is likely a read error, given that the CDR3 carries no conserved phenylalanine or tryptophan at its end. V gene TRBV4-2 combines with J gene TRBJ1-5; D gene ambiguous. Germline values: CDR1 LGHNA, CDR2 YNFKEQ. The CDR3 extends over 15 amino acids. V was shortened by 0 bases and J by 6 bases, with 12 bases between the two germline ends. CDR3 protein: CASSQEPRAAQPQHY. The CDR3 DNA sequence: TGTGCCAGCAGCCAAGAGCCCCGGGCAGCTCAGCCCCAGCATTAT.

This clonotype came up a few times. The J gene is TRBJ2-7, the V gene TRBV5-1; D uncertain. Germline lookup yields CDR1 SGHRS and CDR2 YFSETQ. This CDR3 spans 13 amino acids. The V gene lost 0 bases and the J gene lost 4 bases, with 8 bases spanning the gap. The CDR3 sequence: CASSLAPGYEQYF. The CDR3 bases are TGCGCCAGCAGCTTGGCCCCCGGATACGAGCAGTACTTC.

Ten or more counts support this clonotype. Here the CDR3 reads CASSIRTDTDTQYF. CDR3 nucleotide sequence: TGTGCCAGCAGCATTAGGACTGACACGGATACGCAGTATTTT. V and J are TRBV7-2 and TRBJ2-3; D possibly corresponds to TRBD2 (5 bases). Germline CDR1 and CDR2: SGHTA and FQGNSA. The germline V and J ends were trimmed by 5 bases and 6 bases, with 15 bases remaining between them. CDR3 size: 14 residues.

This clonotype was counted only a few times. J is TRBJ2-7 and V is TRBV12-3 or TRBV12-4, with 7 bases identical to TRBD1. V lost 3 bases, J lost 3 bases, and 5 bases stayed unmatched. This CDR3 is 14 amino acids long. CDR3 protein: CASSFWQGVYEQYF. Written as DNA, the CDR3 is TGTGCCAGCAGTTTTTGGCAGGGGGTCTACGAGCAGTACTTC.

The CDR3 nucleotides read TGCGCCAGCAGTGTAAATCTGGTGCGCGAGCAGTACTTC. It codes for CASSVNLVREQYF. J is TRBJ2-7 and V is TRBV10-2; D call uncertain. The CDR3 is 13 amino acids. Germline CDR1 WSHSY, CDR2 SAAADI. Trimming removed 4 bases at V and 6 bases at J, with 13 bases between.

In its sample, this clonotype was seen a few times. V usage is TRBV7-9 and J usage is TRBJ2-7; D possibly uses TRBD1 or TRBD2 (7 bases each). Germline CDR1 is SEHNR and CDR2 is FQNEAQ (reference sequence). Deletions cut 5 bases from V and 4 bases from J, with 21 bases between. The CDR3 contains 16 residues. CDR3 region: CASSPETGEGAYEQYF. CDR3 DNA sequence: TGTGCCAGCAGCCCCGAAACAGGGGAGGGTGCATACGAGCAGTACTTC.

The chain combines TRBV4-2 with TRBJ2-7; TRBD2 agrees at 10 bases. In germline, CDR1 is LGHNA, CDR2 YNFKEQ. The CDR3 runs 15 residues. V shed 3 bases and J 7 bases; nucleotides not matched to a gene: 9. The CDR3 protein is CASSHGLAGGYEQYF. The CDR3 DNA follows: TGTGCCAGCAGCCATGGATTAGCGGGAGGCTATGAGCAGTACTTC.

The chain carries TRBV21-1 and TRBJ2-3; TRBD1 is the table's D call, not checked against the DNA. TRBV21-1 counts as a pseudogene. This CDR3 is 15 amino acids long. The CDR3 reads CASSLREGGTDTQYF. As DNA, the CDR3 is TGTGCCAGCAGCCTCAGGGAAGGGGGCACAGATACGCAGTATTTT.

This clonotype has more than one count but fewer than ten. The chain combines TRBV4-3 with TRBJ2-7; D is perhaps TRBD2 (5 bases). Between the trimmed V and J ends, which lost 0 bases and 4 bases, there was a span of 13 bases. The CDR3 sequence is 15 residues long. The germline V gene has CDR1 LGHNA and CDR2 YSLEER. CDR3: CASSQDRGNWYEQYF. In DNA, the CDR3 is TGCGCCAGCAGCCAAGATCGGGGAAATTGGTACGAGCAGTACTTC.

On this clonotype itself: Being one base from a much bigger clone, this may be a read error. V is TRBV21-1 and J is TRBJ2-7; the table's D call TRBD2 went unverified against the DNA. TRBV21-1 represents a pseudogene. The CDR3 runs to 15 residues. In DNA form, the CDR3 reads TGTGCCAGCAGCAAAACGGTCCAGGGAGCGGGAGTTCTTACCTTC. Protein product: CASSKTVQGAGVLTF.

The CDR3 bases are TGTGCCAGCAGTTTCCCGGGACAGGGACTGTTGGGGGAGCTGTTTTTT. Amino acids: CASSFPGQGLLGELFF. The chain recombines TRBV27 with TRBJ2-2, with TRBD1 identical over 9 bases. The germline CDR1 and CDR2 sequences are MNHEY and SMNVEV (reference sequence). This CDR3 region has 16 residues. J was trimmed by 8 bases and V by 3 bases; bases with no gene match: 10.

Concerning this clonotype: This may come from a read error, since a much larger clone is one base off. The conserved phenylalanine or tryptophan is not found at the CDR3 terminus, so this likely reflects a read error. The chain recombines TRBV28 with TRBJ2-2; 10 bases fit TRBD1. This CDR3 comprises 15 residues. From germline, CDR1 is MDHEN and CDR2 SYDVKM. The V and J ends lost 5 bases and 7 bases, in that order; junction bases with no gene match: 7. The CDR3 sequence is CASSLRDRGGGELFI. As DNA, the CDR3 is TGTGCCAGCAGTCTCCGGGACAGGGGTGGCGGGGAGCTGTTTATT.

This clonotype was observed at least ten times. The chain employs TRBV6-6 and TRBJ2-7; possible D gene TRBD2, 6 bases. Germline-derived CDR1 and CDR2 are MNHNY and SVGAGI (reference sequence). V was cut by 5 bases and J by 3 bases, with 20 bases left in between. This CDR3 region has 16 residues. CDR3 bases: TGTGCCAGCAGTGCCCTTTCCTGGAGTAGCGGCTACGAGCAGTACTTC. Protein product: CASSALSWSSGYEQYF.

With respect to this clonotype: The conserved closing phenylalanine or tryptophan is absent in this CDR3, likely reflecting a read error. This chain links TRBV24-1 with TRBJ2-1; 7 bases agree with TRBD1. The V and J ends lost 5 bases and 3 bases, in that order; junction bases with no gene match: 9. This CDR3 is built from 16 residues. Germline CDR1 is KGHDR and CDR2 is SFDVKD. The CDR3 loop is CATSGINRGGYNEQFI. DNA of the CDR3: TGTGCCACCAGTGGAATCAACAGGGGTGGCTACAATGAGCAGTTCATC.

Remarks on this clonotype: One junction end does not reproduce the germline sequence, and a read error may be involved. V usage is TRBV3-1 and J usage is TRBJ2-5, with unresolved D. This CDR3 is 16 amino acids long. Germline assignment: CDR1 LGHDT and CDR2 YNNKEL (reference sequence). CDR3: CACSQEIGSLQETQYF. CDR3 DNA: TGTGCCTGCAGCCAAGAAATAGGCTCACTACAAGAGACCCAGTACTTC.

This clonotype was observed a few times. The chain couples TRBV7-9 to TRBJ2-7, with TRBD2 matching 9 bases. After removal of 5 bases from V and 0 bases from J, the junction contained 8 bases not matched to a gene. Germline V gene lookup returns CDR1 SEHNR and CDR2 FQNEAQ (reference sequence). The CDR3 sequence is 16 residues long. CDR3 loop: CASSLGSGGSSYEQYF. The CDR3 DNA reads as TGTGCCAGCAGCCTGGGCAGCGGGGGGAGCTCCTACGAGCAGTACTTC.

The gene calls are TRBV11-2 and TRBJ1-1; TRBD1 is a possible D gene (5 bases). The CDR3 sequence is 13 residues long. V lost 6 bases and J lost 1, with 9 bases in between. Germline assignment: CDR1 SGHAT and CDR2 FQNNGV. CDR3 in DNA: TGTGCCAGCAGGGGGGGGAGGAACACTGAAGCTTTCTTT. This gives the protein CASRGGRNTEAFF.